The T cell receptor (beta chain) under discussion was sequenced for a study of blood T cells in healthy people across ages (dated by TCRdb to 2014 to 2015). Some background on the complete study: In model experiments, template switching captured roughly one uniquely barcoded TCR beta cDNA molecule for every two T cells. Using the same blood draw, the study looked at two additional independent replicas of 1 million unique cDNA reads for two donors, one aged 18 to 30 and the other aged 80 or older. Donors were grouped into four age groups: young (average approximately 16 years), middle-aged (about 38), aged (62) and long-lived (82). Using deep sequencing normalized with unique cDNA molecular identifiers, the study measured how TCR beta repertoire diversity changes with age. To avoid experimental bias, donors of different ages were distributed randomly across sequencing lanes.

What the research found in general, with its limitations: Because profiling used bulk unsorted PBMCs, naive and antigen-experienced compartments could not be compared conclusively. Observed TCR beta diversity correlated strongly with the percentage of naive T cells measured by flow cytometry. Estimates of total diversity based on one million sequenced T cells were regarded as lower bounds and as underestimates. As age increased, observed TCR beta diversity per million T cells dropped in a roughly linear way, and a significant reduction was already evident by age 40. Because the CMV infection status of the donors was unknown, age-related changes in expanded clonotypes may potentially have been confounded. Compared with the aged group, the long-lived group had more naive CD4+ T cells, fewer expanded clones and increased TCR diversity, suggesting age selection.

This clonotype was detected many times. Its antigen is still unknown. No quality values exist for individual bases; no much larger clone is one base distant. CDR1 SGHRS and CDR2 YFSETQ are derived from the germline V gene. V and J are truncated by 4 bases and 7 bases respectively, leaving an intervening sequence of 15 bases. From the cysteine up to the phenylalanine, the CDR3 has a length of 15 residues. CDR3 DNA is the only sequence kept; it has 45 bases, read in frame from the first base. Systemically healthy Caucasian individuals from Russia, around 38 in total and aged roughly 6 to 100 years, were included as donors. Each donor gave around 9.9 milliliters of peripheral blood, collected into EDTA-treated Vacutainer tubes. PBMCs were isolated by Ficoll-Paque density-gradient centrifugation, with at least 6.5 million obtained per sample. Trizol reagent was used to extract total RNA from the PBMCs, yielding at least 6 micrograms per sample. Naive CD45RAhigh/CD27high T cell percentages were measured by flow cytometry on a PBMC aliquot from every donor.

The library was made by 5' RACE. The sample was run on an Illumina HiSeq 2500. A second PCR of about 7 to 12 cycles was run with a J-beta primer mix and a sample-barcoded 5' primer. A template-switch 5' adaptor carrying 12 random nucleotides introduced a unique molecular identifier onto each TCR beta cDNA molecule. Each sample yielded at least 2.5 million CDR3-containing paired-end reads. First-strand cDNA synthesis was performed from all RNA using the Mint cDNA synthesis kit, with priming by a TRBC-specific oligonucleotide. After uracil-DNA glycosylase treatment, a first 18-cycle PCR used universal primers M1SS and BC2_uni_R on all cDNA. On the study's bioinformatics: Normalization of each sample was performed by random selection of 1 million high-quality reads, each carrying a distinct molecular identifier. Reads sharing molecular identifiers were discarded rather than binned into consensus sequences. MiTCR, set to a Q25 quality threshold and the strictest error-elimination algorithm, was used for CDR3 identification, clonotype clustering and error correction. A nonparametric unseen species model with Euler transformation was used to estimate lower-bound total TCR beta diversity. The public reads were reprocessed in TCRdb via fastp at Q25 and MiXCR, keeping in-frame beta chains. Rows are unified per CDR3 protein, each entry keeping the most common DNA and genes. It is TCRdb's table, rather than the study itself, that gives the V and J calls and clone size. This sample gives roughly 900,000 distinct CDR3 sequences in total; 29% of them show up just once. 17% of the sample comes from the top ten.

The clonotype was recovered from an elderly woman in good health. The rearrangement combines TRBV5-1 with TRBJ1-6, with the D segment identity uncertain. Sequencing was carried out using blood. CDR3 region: CASSPSTLRNSPLHF. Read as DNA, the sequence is TGCGCCAGCAGCCCCTCGACCCTAAGGAATTCACCCCTCCACTTT.